Presented here are 13 T cell receptor beta chains from one specimen sequenced in a study of PD-L1 blockade in urothelial cancer. The method was immunoSEQ multiplex PCR; TCRdb's version includes in-frame clones alone and lacks a portion of them. Counted here are about 56,000 clones, roughly 85% occurring once; the ten biggest clones make up around 14%. Time point meaning: pretreatment peripheral blood. The sequences come from PBMCs, collected around atezolizumab (anti-PD-L1) treatment. The receptor source for this set is a man aged 65 to 85 with urothelial cancer.

This clone was found once. CDR3 protein: CASSLDSLIYNEQFF. The CDR3 DNA sequence: TGTGCCAGCAGCTTAGATTCACTGATCTACAATGAGCAGTTCTTC. The chain joins TRBV11-2 to TRBJ2-1; D is uncertain. The CDR3 is 15 amino acids. Germline V CDR1 and CDR2: SGHAT, FQNNGV. The V end was cut by 0 bases, the J end by 3 bases, with 9 bases between.

This clone turned up a few times. The J gene is TRBJ2-1, the V gene TRBV18; 9 nucleotides line up with TRBD1. The CDR3 extends over 15 amino acids. The trim removed 2 bases at V and 6 bases at J, leaving 5 bases unmatched. In germline, CDR1 is KGHSH, CDR2 LQKENI. CDR3 in amino acids: CASSPLTGGGNEQFF. CDR3 in DNA: TGTGCCAGCTCACCATTGACAGGGGGAGGCAATGAGCAGTTCTTC.

The rearrangement uses TRBV5-6 and TRBJ1-1, with 11 bases identical to TRBD1. J lost 2 bases, V lost 2 bases, and 5 bases had no gene match. Germline V CDR1 and CDR2: SGHDT, YYEEEE. This CDR3 has 16 residues. CDR3 bases: TGTGCCAGCAGCTTTGGACAGGGGGCGCGAAACACTGAAGCTTTCTTT. Encoded protein: CASSFGQGARNTEAFF.

The gene calls are TRBV28 and TRBJ2-5, with TRBD2 identical over 8 bases. Looked up from germline, CDR1 is MDHEN and CDR2 is SYDVKM. This CDR3 has 16 amino acids. J lost 5 bases, V lost 6 bases, and 14 bases had no gene match. The chain's CDR3 is CASSRRRGEGRETQYF. DNA of the CDR3: TGTGCCAGCAGCCGAAGGCGGGGGGAGGGAAGGGAGACCCAGTACTTC. Full variable domain (rest looked up from reference TRBV28 and TRBJ2-5): DVKVTQSSRYLVKRTGEKVFLECVQDMDHENMFWYRQDPGLGLRLIYFSYDVKMKEKGDIPEGYSVSREKKERFSLILESASTNQTSMYLCASSRRRGEGRETQYFGPGTRLLVL.

Notes on this clone: Mismatch with germline at one junction end may stem from a read error. The V and J genes are TRBV2 and TRBJ2-7; 7 bases are a match to TRBD2. Germline CDR1 and CDR2: SNHLY and FYNNEI. The CDR3 covers 12 residues. The CDR3 loop is CASSDPLADVNF. The CDR3 DNA sequence: TGTGCCAGCAGTGACCCCCTAGCGGACGTGAACTTC.

The chain couples TRBV19 to TRBJ2-1; 10 bases map to TRBD2. Germline V gene sequence: CDR1 LNHDA, CDR2 SQIVND (reference sequence). The CDR3 runs 15 residues. The V and J ends lost 1 base and 8 bases, in that order; junction bases with no gene match: 5. In DNA, the CDR3 is TGTGCCAGTAGTATAGGGCCTAGCGGGAGCGATGAGCAGTTCTTC. Translated, it gives CASSIGPSGSDEQFF.

This chain uses TRBV7-9 with TRBJ2-7, with D uncertain. CDR1 is SEHNR and CDR2 is FQNEAQ in the germline V gene (reference sequence). This CDR3 region has 14 residues. V lost 4 bases and J 2 bases, leaving 12 bases between the germline ends. DNA of the CDR3: TGTGCCAGCAGCTCACCTACCGTTCCCTACGAGCAGTACTTC. Translating gives CASSSPTVPYEQYF.

The rearrangement uses TRBV7-1 and TRBJ1-2; D is ambiguous. TRBV7-1 counts as an open reading frame of uncertain function. This CDR3 spans 13 amino acids. With 7 bases removed from V and 4 bases from J, the gap between germline ends came to 13 bases. The CDR3 region has the DNA TGTGCCAGCAACGAGGGAAAGACCTATGGCTACACCTTC. It is translated as CASNEGKTYGYTF.

V gene TRBV7-8 combines with J gene TRBJ2-1; 8 bases map to TRBD1. Germline V gene sequence: CDR1 SGHVS, CDR2 FQNEAQ. V lost 1 base, J lost 7 bases, and 6 bases stayed unmatched. The CDR3 covers 15 residues. The CDR3 here is CASSLGAGGRNEQFF. The DNA of the CDR3 is TGTGCCAGCAGCTTAGGTGCAGGGGGCCGGAATGAGCAGTTCTTC.

This sequence joins TRBV6-1 and TRBJ2-7; 10 positions match TRBD1. The CDR3 has 13 amino acids. The junction had 5 bases not matched to a gene; V was cut back by 5 bases and J by 7 bases. From germline, CDR1 is MNHNS and CDR2 SASEGT. This CDR3 reads CASSKGQGIEQYF. CDR3 DNA: TGTGCCAGCAGTAAGGGACAGGGGATTGAGCAGTACTTC.

Of note for this clone: The junction departs from germline at one end; a sequencing error may be responsible. This chain uses TRBV2 with TRBJ2-3, with 14 bases fitting TRBD2. The germline CDR1 and CDR2 sequences are SNHLY and FYNNEI. The CDR3 spans 15 residues. The CDR3 DNA reads as TGTGCCAGCAGTGAAGAGGGACTAGCGGGAGCTGGGGCCACTTTT. This codes for CASSEEGLAGAGATF.

The genes are TRBV2 and TRBJ1-5, with a possible D match to TRBD1 (5 bases). V shed 2 bases and J shed 3 bases, with 11 bases lying between them. The CDR3 runs 15 residues. Germline assignment: CDR1 SNHLY and CDR2 FYNNEI. DNA of the CDR3: TGTGCCAGCAGTGAAAATACAGGTTTCAATCAGCCCCAGCATTTT. The encoded protein is CASSENTGFNQPQHF.

This clone was seen only once. The rearrangement uses TRBV21-1 and TRBJ2-1; the table's D gene call, TRBD2, was not cross checked with the DNA. TRBV21-1 is recorded as a pseudogene. The CDR3 length is 12 residues. CDR3 region: CASSHSGNEQFF. CDR3 sequence (DNA): TGTGCCAGCAGCCATAGCGGGAATGAGCAGTTCTTC.